This T cell receptor beta chain was sequenced in a study of identifying expanded T cells in peripheral blood. Study-level points and caveats: Technical replicates showed roughly 1.2 changed clones; about two weeks about 16; four weeks 19.

As for this clone: What it binds is unknown.

Germline V gives CDR1 SEHNR, CDR2 FQNEAQ (reference sequence). The CDR3 spans 15 residues. V dropped 1 base and J dropped 7 bases, with 13 bases sitting between them. Assay used: immunoSEQ multiplex PCR; TCRdb lists only in-frame clones, some missing. The table includes more than 95,000 clones, around four fifths detected once. This clonotype originated in a person between 18 and 75 years old in good health. The material sequenced was blood. This chain connects TRBV7-9 to TRBJ1-4; a possible D gene is TRBD1 (5 bases). The CDR3, as DNA: TGTGCCAGCAGCTTAGTAGGTGGGGGGACTGAAAAACTGTTTTTT. This sequence encodes CASSLVGGGTEKLFF.